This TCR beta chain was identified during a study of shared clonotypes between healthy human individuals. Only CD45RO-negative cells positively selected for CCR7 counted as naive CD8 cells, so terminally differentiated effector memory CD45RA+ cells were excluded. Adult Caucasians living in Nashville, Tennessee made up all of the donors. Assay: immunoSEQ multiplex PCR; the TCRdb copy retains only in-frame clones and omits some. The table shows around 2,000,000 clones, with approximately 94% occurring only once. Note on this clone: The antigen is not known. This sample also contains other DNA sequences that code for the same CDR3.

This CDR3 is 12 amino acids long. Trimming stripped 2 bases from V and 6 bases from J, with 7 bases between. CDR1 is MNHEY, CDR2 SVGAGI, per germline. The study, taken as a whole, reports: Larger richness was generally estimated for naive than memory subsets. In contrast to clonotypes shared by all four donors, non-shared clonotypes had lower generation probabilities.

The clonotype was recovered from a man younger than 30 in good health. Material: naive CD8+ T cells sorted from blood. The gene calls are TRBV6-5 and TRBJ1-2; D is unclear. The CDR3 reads CASSYAGNGYTF. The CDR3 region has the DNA TGTGCCAGCAGTTACGCCGGGAATGGCTACACCTTC.